Following are 25 T cell receptor beta chains from one sample sequenced in a study of cytomegalovirus exposure and HLA in healthy donors. Profiling relied on immunoSEQ multiplex PCR, and the TCRdb table lists in-frame clones only, not all of them. This table holds roughly 80,000 clones, around 92% found once. Sample: PBMCs. These receptors were collected from a man younger than 30 in good health and CMV-seronegative.

The rearrangement joins TRBV2 to TRBJ2-5; a possible D gene is TRBD1 (6 bases). Germline loops: CDR1 SNHLY, CDR2 FYNNEI. Trimming cost V 2 bases and J 5 bases, with 12 bases left between them. The CDR3 is 14 amino acids. The CDR3 sequence is CASSEFPGVETQYF. The CDR3 DNA is TGTGCCAGCAGTGAATTTCCAGGGGTGGAGACCCAGTACTTC.

This sequence joins TRBV5-1 and TRBJ2-7; unclear D gene. Trimming stripped 1 base from V and 5 bases from J, with 19 bases between. Germline CDR1 reads SGHRS; CDR2 reads YFSETQ. The CDR3 consists of 16 residues. CDR3 DNA sequence: TGCGCCAGCAGCTTGCACTTTACAGCCTTTTCGGACGAGCAGTACTTC. Translated, it gives CASSLHFTAFSDEQYF.

The chain has TRBV10-3 and TRBJ2-1; 8 bases are a match to TRBD2. The germline V gene has CDR1 ENHRY and CDR2 SYGVKD. The CDR3 contains 14 residues. V dropped 10 bases and J dropped 3; count of bases not matched to a gene: 8. This CDR3 is CATKLADLYNEQFF. Here the CDR3 DNA reads TGTGCCACCAAACTAGCGGACCTCTACAATGAGCAGTTCTTC.

V usage is TRBV18 and J usage is TRBJ2-7, with a possible D match to TRBD1 (6 bases). Germline V gene lookup returns CDR1 KGHSH and CDR2 LQKENI. CDR3 size: 12 residues. The germline V and J ends were trimmed by 5 bases and 5 bases, with 10 bases remaining between them. This chain's CDR3 is CASSTKGDEQYF. DNA of the CDR3: TGTGCCAGCTCAACGAAGGGGGACGAGCAGTACTTC. Supplemented by reference TRBV18 and TRBJ2-7, the full variable domain reads NAGVMQNPRHLVRRRGQEARLRCSPMKGHSHVYWYRQLPEEGLKFMVYLQKENIIDESGMPKERFSAEFPKEGPSILRIQQVVRGDSAAYFCASSTKGDEQYFGPGTRLTVT.

The V and J genes are TRBV2 and TRBJ2-1; 13 bases match TRBD2. Germline V gene sequence: CDR1 SNHLY, CDR2 FYNNEI. Trimming at V came to 7 bases and at J to 0 bases, leaving 9 bases not matched to a gene. The CDR3 contains 18 residues. CDR3 in amino acids: CASIPGTSGVSSYNEQFF. For the CDR3, the DNA is TGTGCCAGCATCCCGGGGACTAGCGGGGTTAGCTCCTACAATGAGCAGTTCTTC.

The V gene is TRBV11-2, the J gene TRBJ2-7; 8 bases agree with TRBD2. Germline V CDR1 and CDR2: SGHAT, FQNNGV. The CDR3 consists of 15 residues. J was trimmed by 5 bases and V by 2 bases; bases with no gene match: 8. Here the CDR3 DNA reads TGTGCCAGCAGCTTACTCGGAAGCGGGGGTAACGAGCAGTACTTC. Amino acid sequence: CASSLLGSGGNEQYF.

This sequence joins TRBV14 and TRBJ2-7; 7 bases are shared with TRBD1. CDR3 length: 16 residues. Per germline, CDR1 SGHDN and CDR2 FVKESK. The ends lost 2 bases at V and 0 bases at J; junction bases unmatched: 7. In DNA form, the CDR3 reads TGTGCCAGCAGCCAAATACCCGGGACAGTCTCCTACGAGCAGTACTTC. Its translation is CASSQIPGTVSYEQYF.

The J gene is TRBJ2-3, the V gene TRBV27, with 12 bases fitting TRBD2. Germline V CDR1 and CDR2: MNHEY, SMNVEV (reference sequence). The CDR3 is made up of 16 amino acids. The trim removed 6 bases at V and 5 bases at J, leaving 9 bases unmatched. CDR3 amino acids: CASRGASGRGGDTQYF. The DNA of the CDR3 is TGTGCCAGCAGGGGCGCTAGCGGGAGGGGAGGAGATACGCAGTATTTT.

V usage is TRBV9 and J usage is TRBJ1-4, with 8 positions matching TRBD1. The CDR3 totals 12 residues. Germline trimming cut 3 bases from V and 10 bases from J; bases unmatched to any gene: 2. Germline CDR1 is SGDLS and CDR2 is YYNGEE. The CDR3 DNA reads as TGTGCCAGCAGCGGAGACAGGGGAAAACTGTTTTTT. It yields the protein CASSGDRGKLFF.

The rearrangement links TRBV27 to TRBJ2-7, with no clear D. The V end lost 4 bases, the J end lost 0 bases, and 10 bases lay between the germline ends. The CDR3 length is 14 residues. CDR1 and CDR2 (germline): MNHEY, SMNVEV (reference sequence). Written as DNA, the CDR3 is TGTGCCAGCAGTTCACCTCCGGGCTCCTACGAGCAGTACTTC. Encoded protein: CASSSPPGSYEQYF.

This rearrangement joins TRBV5-1 to TRBJ1-3; 7 nucleotides align to TRBD1. Per the germline V gene, CDR1 is SGHRS and CDR2 is YFSETQ. The CDR3 loop spans 15 amino acids. V lost 1 base to trimming and J lost 3 bases; unmatched junction nucleotides: 4. The CDR3 loop reads CASSLNRQGGNTIYF. In DNA form, the CDR3 reads TGCGCCAGCAGCTTGAATCGACAGGGTGGAAACACCATATATTTT.

This chain links TRBV27 with TRBJ1-2; D might be TRBD1 (5 bases). Per germline, CDR1 MNHEY and CDR2 SMNVEV (reference sequence). There are 13 residues in the CDR3. The V end was cut by 5 bases, the J end by 0 bases, with 7 bases between. The CDR3 region has the DNA TGTGCCAGCAGTCCGGACACTAACTATGGCTACACCTTC. Translated: CASSPDTNYGYTF.

V gene TRBV11-2 combines with J gene TRBJ1-1; D gene unclear. CDR1 is SGHAT and CDR2 is FQNNGV in the germline V gene. The CDR3 contains 13 residues. V was shortened by 4 bases and J by 6 bases, with 12 bases between the two germline ends. In DNA form, the CDR3 reads TGTGCCAGCAGCTCTTCTCGGCGGCCTGAAGCTTTCTTT. It specifies CASSSSRRPEAFF.

The chain carries TRBV6-1 and TRBJ2-3; 9 bases fit TRBD1. CDR3 length: 16 residues. V lost 1 base to trimming and J lost 4 bases; unmatched junction nucleotides: 6. Germline V CDR1 and CDR2: MNHNS, SASEGT. The CDR3 loop is CASSEGDRVIADTQYF. In nucleotides, the CDR3 is TGTGCCAGCAGTGAAGGGGACAGGGTAATCGCAGATACGCAGTATTTT.

The rearrangement joins TRBV7-6 to TRBJ2-7; 8 positions agree with TRBD1. With V trimmed by 4 bases and J by 3 bases, 14 bases remained unmatched. CDR1 is SGHVS and CDR2 is FNYEAQ in the germline V gene. This CDR3 spans 17 amino acids. For the CDR3, the DNA is TGTGCCAGCAGCTCATGGCAGGGGGCAAGGGGTGGCTACGAGCAGTACTTC. This gives the protein CASSSWQGARGGYEQYF.

The J gene is TRBJ2-7, the V gene TRBV15, with D tentatively TRBD1 (5 bases). Deletions cut 0 bases from V and 6 bases from J, with 18 bases between. This CDR3 has 16 residues. Per germline, CDR1 LNHNV and CDR2 YYDKDF (reference sequence). CDR3 nucleotide sequence: TGTGCCACCAGCAGAGATTCGGTGACAGCTCCCCGCGAGCAGTACTTC. Protein product: CATSRDSVTAPREQYF.

V and J are TRBV10-3 and TRBJ2-7, with D perhaps matching TRBD1 (6 bases). Germline loops: CDR1 ENHRY, CDR2 SYGVKD. CDR3 length equals 14 residues. Deletions cut 5 bases from V and 0 bases from J, with 11 bases between. The CDR3 protein is CAISTRQVSYEQYF. In DNA, the CDR3 is TGTGCCATCAGTACAAGACAGGTCTCCTACGAGCAGTACTTC.

The chain has TRBV5-6 and TRBJ2-7; D call uncertain. The CDR3 consists of 13 residues. Trimming cost V 5 bases and J 7 bases, with 16 bases left between them. Germline-derived CDR1 and CDR2 are SGHDT and YYEEEE. Written as DNA, the CDR3 is TGTGCCAGCAGGACCCGTGGCGGTGGGGAGCAGTACTTC. It yields the protein CASRTRGGGEQYF.

The chain has TRBV2 and TRBJ2-4, with 12 bases identical to TRBD2. The CDR3 length is 16 residues. CDR1 is SNHLY, CDR2 FYNNEI, per germline. The V segment lost 6 bases and the J segment 2 bases; nucleotides outside the gene matches: 5. CDR3 coding DNA: TGTGCCAGCAGCCCTAGCGGGGGGGCAACCAAAAACATTCAGTACTTC. Amino acids: CASSPSGGATKNIQYF.

The rearrangement links TRBV30 to TRBJ1-4; 9 bases are a match to TRBD1. Germline CDR1 is GTSNPN and CDR2 is SVGIG (reference sequence). V dropped 4 bases and J dropped 2; count of bases not matched to a gene: 2. The CDR3 runs to 14 residues. CDR3 loop: CAWNRGPTNEKLFF. CDR3 DNA sequence: TGTGCCTGGAACAGGGGGCCTACTAATGAAAAACTGTTTTTT. Full variable domain (remainder filled in from reference TRBV30 and TRBJ1-4): SQTIHQWPATLVQPVGSPLSLECTVEGTSNPNLYWYRQAAGRGLQLLFYSVGIGQISSEVPQNLSASRPQDRQFILSSKKLLLSDSGFYLCAWNRGPTNEKLFFGSGTQLSVL.

The DNA for the CDR3 is TGCGCCAGCAGCTTCGCGGGGGTAGATTCCTACGAGCAGTACTTC. Its protein product is CASSFAGVDSYEQYF. The chain is built from TRBV5-1 and TRBJ2-7, with 7 bases matching TRBD2. CDR3 length: 15 residues. Germline trimming cut 2 bases from V and 1 base from J; bases unmatched to any gene: 6. CDR1 is SGHRS and CDR2 is YFSETQ in the germline V gene.

The rearrangement links TRBV5-1 to TRBJ2-6; 10 bases match TRBD1. J gave up 4 bases and V 5 bases, and 18 bases lay outside the gene matches. Germline lookup yields CDR1 SGHRS and CDR2 YFSETQ. This CDR3 contains 20 residues. This CDR3 reads CASSPTDGDRGGLGANVLTF. The CDR3 nucleotides read TGCGCCAGCAGTCCTACCGACGGGGACAGGGGAGGTCTCGGGGCCAACGTCCTGACTTTC.

The CDR3 region is CAWSVMGLSDERLRGYTF. The CDR3 DNA sequence: TGTGCCTGGAGTGTAATGGGTTTGAGTGACGAGCGGCTGCGGGGCTACACCTTC. This rearrangement joins TRBV30 to TRBJ1-2; D gene unclear. Germline V lookup: CDR1 GTSNPN, CDR2 SVGIG (reference sequence). The CDR3 is made up of 18 amino acids. Trimming cost V 0 bases and J 8 bases, with 28 bases left between them. The whole variable domain, filled in from reference TRBV30 and TRBJ1-2, reads SQTIHQWPATLVQPVGSPLSLECTVEGTSNPNLYWYRQAAGRGLQLLFYSVGIGQISSEVPQNLSASRPQDRQFILSSKKLLLSDSGFYLCAWSVMGLSDERLRGYTFGSGTRLTVV.

The gene calls are TRBV5-1 and TRBJ2-2, with 7 bases identical to TRBD1. Germline values: CDR1 SGHRS, CDR2 YFSETQ. Trimming cost V 5 bases and J 5 bases; bases outside gene matches: 9. The CDR3 is made up of 15 amino acids. The CDR3 DNA follows: TGCGCCAGCAGGGTTGTGACAGGGATTACCGGGGAGCTGTTTTTT. Amino acid sequence: CASRVVTGITGELFF. Variable domain in full (rest from reference TRBV5-1 and TRBJ2-2): KAGVTQTPRYLIKTRGQQVTLSCSPISGHRSVSWYQQTPGQGLQFLFEYFSETQRNKGNFPGRFSGRQFSNSRSEMNVSTLELGDSALYLCASRVVTGITGELFFGEGSRLTVL.

J is TRBJ2-3 and V is TRBV5-6, with a tentative D call TRBD2 (5 bases). Looked up from germline, CDR1 is SGHDT and CDR2 is YYEEEE. The V gene lost 2 bases and the J gene lost 3 bases, with 16 bases spanning the gap. This CDR3 contains 16 residues. The CDR3 reads CASSLNGGLGTDTQYF. CDR3 sequence (DNA): TGTGCCAGCAGCTTAAATGGAGGACTGGGAACAGATACGCAGTATTTT.